These T cell receptor beta chains were read from a single sample in a study of cytomegalovirus exposure and HLA in healthy donors. The table came from immunoSEQ multiplex PCR; TCRdb's copy has only in-frame clones and leaves some out. The table includes some 190,000 clones, 82% detected once. The specimen was PBMCs. All receptors come from a middle-aged man in good health and CMV-seronegative. CDR3s include the opening cysteine and the closing phenylalanine or tryptophan. Fields, in order: J gene, V gene, CDR3 protein.

j_call: TRBJ1-2
v_call: TRBV30
cdr3_aa: CAWRGGAPNYGYTF

j_call: TRBJ1-3
v_call: TRBV7-2
cdr3_aa: CASSLNGGNTIYF

j_call: TRBJ1-5
v_call: TRBV11-3
cdr3_aa: CASSLGRGTVEHF

j_call: TRBJ2-4
v_call: TRBV15
cdr3_aa: CATSREGTGRGNIQYF

j_call: TRBJ2-7
v_call: TRBV7-8
cdr3_aa: CASSLVVSGSYEQYF

j_call: TRBJ1-4
v_call: TRBV4-3
cdr3_aa: CASSLGTPATNEKLFF

j_call: TRBJ1-1
v_call: TRBV4-1
cdr3_aa: CASSQRDRGGTEAFF

j_call: TRBJ2-5
v_call: TRBV5-6
cdr3_aa: CASSFVGQGGQETQYF

j_call: TRBJ2-7
v_call: TRBV6-5
cdr3_aa: CAGREGCRDEQYF

j_call: TRBJ2-2
v_call: TRBV9
cdr3_aa: CASSLTGTVNTGELFF

j_call: TRBJ1-2
v_call: TRBV18
cdr3_aa: CASSPITGLTIDYGYTF

j_call: TRBJ1-2
v_call: TRBV21-1
cdr3_aa: CASSKVPPYSRLCGYTF

j_call: TRBJ1-2
v_call: TRBV19
cdr3_aa: CASRPTDLYGYTF

j_call: TRBJ1-2
v_call: TRBV7-9
cdr3_aa: CASSPVDRVYGYTF

j_call: TRBJ2-1
v_call: TRBV5-1
cdr3_aa: CASSESGGSMYNEQFF

j_call: TRBJ2-7
v_call: TRBV28
cdr3_aa: CASSSSGTGGVYEQYF

j_call: TRBJ1-5
v_call: TRBV4-1
cdr3_aa: CASRSGVGQPQHF

j_call: TRBJ2-7
v_call: TRBV7-9
cdr3_aa: CASSSSAYEQYF

j_call: TRBJ2-1
v_call: TRBV5-1
cdr3_aa: CASSWTSGVHEQFF

j_call: TRBJ2-1
v_call: TRBV5-1
cdr3_aa: CASSWTTSVSDYNEQFF

j_call: TRBJ2-3
v_call: TRBV15
cdr3_aa: CATSRDVDSPTDTQYF

j_call: TRBJ1-3
v_call: TRBV6-5
cdr3_aa: CASSSSQGTGNTIYF

j_call: TRBJ1-2
v_call: TRBV6-1
cdr3_aa: CASSAPGGRGYTF

j_call: TRBJ2-7
v_call: TRBV27
cdr3_aa: CASSKSGLYEQYF

j_call: TRBJ2-7
v_call: TRBV7-2
cdr3_aa: CASSLDRTSYYEQYF

j_call: TRBJ2-3
v_call: TRBV7-2
cdr3_aa: CASSVAGGPRDTQYF

j_call: TRBJ1-4
v_call: TRBV21-1
cdr3_aa: CASSKELLEDATNEKLFF

j_call: TRBJ2-1
v_call: TRBV11-2
cdr3_aa: CASSLGGRGAFDEQFF

j_call: TRBJ2-5
v_call: TRBV11-2
cdr3_aa: CASSPRGIRETQYF

j_call: TRBJ2-3
v_call: TRBV6-6
cdr3_aa: CASSYGGGTDTQYF

j_call: TRBJ2-2
v_call: TRBV5-1
cdr3_aa: CASSLLLANAGELFF

j_call: TRBJ2-7
v_call: TRBV29-1
cdr3_aa: CSVSKTGTYEQYF

j_call: TRBJ1-1
v_call: TRBV28
cdr3_aa: CASSSRGAEAFF

j_call: TRBJ2-7
v_call: TRBV7-2
cdr3_aa: CASSLFPGAYEQYF

j_call: TRBJ2-2
v_call: TRBV6-5
cdr3_aa: CASSFVMGLSTGELFF

j_call: TRBJ2-3
v_call: TRBV28
cdr3_aa: CASTSYGGARDTQYF

j_call: TRBJ1-2
v_call: TRBV5-1
cdr3_aa: CASSLGTGYGYTF

j_call: TRBJ1-1
v_call: TRBV28
cdr3_aa: CASRQQGHPNTEAFF

j_call: TRBJ2-7
v_call: TRBV28
cdr3_aa: CASSPGGGAYEQYF

j_call: TRBJ2-5
v_call: TRBV29-1
cdr3_aa: CSGGRDRGRETQYF

j_call: TRBJ1-3
v_call: TRBV28
cdr3_aa: CASSPDRVISGNTIYF

j_call: TRBJ1-2
v_call: TRBV28
cdr3_aa: CASSQFGTAINMGYTF

j_call: TRBJ1-5
v_call: TRBV30
cdr3_aa: CAWSRGGDQPQHF

j_call: TRBJ1-5
v_call: TRBV6-5
cdr3_aa: CASPRGAGSNQPQHF

j_call: TRBJ1-1
v_call: TRBV14
cdr3_aa: CASSLLMTDEAFF

j_call: TRBJ1-4
v_call: TRBV4-1
cdr3_aa: CASTGGGATNEKLFF

j_call: TRBJ2-7
v_call: TRBV5-5
cdr3_aa: CASSLEEGSPYEQYF

j_call: TRBJ1-4
v_call: TRBV18
cdr3_aa: CASSPGQNEKLFF

j_call: TRBJ1-2
v_call: TRBV28
cdr3_aa: CASSPGQGLGYTF

j_call: TRBJ2-3
v_call: TRBV7-3
cdr3_aa: CASSISGTSGGHTQYF

j_call: TRBJ1-2
v_call: TRBV5-4
cdr3_aa: CASSLEGLGDYGYTF

j_call: TRBJ2-7
v_call: TRBV28
cdr3_aa: CASSLSGTGLYEQYF

j_call: TRBJ1-6
v_call: TRBV7-2
cdr3_aa: CASSDRGSSPLHF

j_call: TRBJ2-7
v_call: TRBV7-3
cdr3_aa: CASSYGGTASYEQYF

j_call: TRBJ1-2
v_call: TRBV6-1
cdr3_aa: CASSEQGGAGYGYTF

j_call: TRBJ1-1
v_call: TRBV28
cdr3_aa: CASSPQGSEAFF

j_call: TRBJ2-1
v_call: TRBV28
cdr3_aa: CASSSGTSGRNEQFF